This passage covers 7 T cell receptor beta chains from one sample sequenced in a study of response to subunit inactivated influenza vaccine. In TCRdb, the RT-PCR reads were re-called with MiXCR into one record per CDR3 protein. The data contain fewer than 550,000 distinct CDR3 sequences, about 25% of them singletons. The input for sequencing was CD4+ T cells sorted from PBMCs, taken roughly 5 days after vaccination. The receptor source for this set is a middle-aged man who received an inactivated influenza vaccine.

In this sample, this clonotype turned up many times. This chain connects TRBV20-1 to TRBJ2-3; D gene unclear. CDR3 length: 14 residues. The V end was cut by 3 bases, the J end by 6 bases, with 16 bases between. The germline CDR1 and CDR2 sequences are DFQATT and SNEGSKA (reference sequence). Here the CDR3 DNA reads TGCAGTGCTAGGGCCGGAAGACGGGTGGATACGCAGTATTTT. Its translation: CSARAGRRVDTQYF.

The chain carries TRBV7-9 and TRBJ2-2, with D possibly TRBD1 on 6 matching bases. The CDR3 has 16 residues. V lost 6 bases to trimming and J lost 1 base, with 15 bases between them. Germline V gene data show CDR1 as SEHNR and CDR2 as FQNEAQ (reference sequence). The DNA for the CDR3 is TGTGCCAGCAGACCGTCGCAGGGGAGGAACACCGGGGAGCTGTTTTTT. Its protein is CASRPSQGRNTGELFF.

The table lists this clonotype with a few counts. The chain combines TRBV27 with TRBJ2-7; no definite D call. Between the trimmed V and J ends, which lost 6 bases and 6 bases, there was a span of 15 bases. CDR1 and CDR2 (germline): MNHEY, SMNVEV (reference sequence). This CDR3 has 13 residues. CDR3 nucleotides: TGTGCCAGCAGCGATCGGGCCCTCCCCGAGCAGTACTTC. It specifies CASSDRALPEQYF.

The CDR3 DNA is TGTGCCAGCAGCGAGTCGACAGTCCAAGAGACCCAGTACTTC. Translated: CASSESTVQETQYF. This sequence joins TRBV9 and TRBJ2-5; possible D gene TRBD1, 5 bases. The CDR3 totals 14 residues. CDR1 and CDR2 from the germline V gene are SGDLS and YYNGEE. V lost 3 bases, J lost 1 base, and 10 bases lay in between.

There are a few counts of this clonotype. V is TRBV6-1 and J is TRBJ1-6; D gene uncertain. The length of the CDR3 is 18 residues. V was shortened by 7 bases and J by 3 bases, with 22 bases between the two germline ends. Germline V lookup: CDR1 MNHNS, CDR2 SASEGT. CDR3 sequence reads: CASTPNWRQVNYNSPLHF. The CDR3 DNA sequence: TGTGCCAGCACCCCAAATTGGCGTCAAGTAAACTATAATTCACCCCTCCACTTT.

The DNA for the CDR3 is TGTGCCAGCAGCTCCAATAGCGGGGGGGCCATCAATGAGCAGTTCTTC. This gives the protein CASSSNSGGAINEQFF. This rearrangement joins TRBV11-2 to TRBJ2-1; TRBD2 matches 11 bases. The germline gives CDR1 SGHAT, CDR2 FQNNGV. V lost 4 bases and J lost 6; bases outside the gene matches: 8. This CDR3 region has 16 residues.

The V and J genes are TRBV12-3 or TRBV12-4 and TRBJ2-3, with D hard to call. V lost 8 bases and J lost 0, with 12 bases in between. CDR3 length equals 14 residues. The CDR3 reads CASGLGTSTDTQYF. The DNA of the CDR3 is TGTGCCAGCGGCCTGGGAACTAGCACAGATACGCAGTATTTT.